Below, 5 T cell receptor beta chains from the same sample are listed, as sequenced in a study of T cells in narcolepsy. Clones were sequenced by immunoSEQ multiplex PCR, and TCRdb holds only the in-frame ones, with some missing. In the table there are fewer than 40,000 clones, roughly 87% of which are singletons. The material sequenced was CD45RA- memory CD4+ T cells from PBMCs. All receptors derive from a human donor with narcolepsy.

This chain links TRBV6-1 with TRBJ1-5; 8 nucleotides match TRBD1. V lost 2 bases and J lost 4; bases outside the gene matches: 1. The CDR3 consists of 14 residues. Germline CDR1 and CDR2: MNHNS and SASEGT. In DNA form, the CDR3 reads TGTGCCAGCAGTGAAACAGGGGGGAATCAGCCCCAGCATTTT. This encodes CASSETGGNQPQHF.

This clone was found once. The chain has TRBV5-1 and TRBJ2-7; TRBD1 aligns across 7 bases. CDR3 size: 13 residues. With V trimmed by 4 bases and J by 3 bases, 4 bases remained unmatched. Germline CDR1 and CDR2: SGHRS and YFSETQ. CDR3 loop: CASSPGDSYEQYF. CDR3 DNA sequence: TGCGCCAGCAGCCCAGGGGACAGCTACGAGCAGTACTTC.

The V gene is TRBV7-9, the J gene TRBJ1-2, with 10 positions matching TRBD1. With 5 bases clipped from V and 7 bases from J, the junction kept 4 bases outside the gene matches. From germline, CDR1 is SEHNR and CDR2 FQNEAQ (reference sequence). The CDR3 runs to 13 residues. The CDR3 DNA reads TGTGCCAGCAGCCTTGGACAGGGGGGTGGCTACACCTTC. It encodes CASSLGQGGGYTF.

The chain has TRBV6-1 and TRBJ2-7, with 8 bases identical to TRBD1. Per germline, CDR1 MNHNS and CDR2 SASEGT. The J segment lost 3 bases and the V segment lost 3 bases, leaving 10 bases of the junction unmatched. The CDR3 has 16 residues. CDR3 DNA sequence: TGTGCCAGCAGTGACCGCGGACAGGGAAGCAGCTACGAGCAGTACTTC. As protein: CASSDRGQGSSYEQYF.

The chain employs TRBV7-2 and TRBJ1-1; TRBD1 matches 7 bases. The CDR3 totals 15 residues. V lost 9 bases to trimming and J lost 1 base; unmatched junction nucleotides: 11. Per the germline V gene, CDR1 is SGHTA and CDR2 is FQGNSA. CDR3 protein: CASSGQVAKNTEAFF. The CDR3 nucleotides read TGTGCCAGTTCAGGACAGGTCGCTAAGAACACTGAAGCTTTCTTT.